In this sample, the clone carrying this T cell receptor (beta chain) turned up many times. The CDR3 runs 12 residues. CDR1 and CDR2 (germline): DFQATT, SNEGSKA (reference sequence). Trimming removed 6 bases from V and 4 bases from J, with 11 bases in between. Full-length variable regions came from constant-region reverse primers plus semi-nested Nested Universal Primer A PCR. Each CDR3 protein is one row after TCRdb ran MiXCR on the 5' RACE reads. The sample holds 30,000 or so distinct CDR3 sequences, roughly 27% seen once. Tregs were sorted as CD4+CD25+CD127-/low cells. This sequence originates from a female donor with breast cancer. V is TRBV20-1 and J is TRBJ2-3; no reliable D call. Input material: tumor-infiltrating Tregs sorted from the breast tumor. The CDR3 is CSASGEADTQYF. The CDR3 coding sequence is TGCAGTGCATCCGGAGAAGCAGATACGCAGTATTTT.